These T cell receptor beta chains were read from a single sample in a study of beta chain features in type 1 diabetes. TCRdb's copy holds only in-frame clones and misses some; the assay was immunoSEQ multiplex PCR. The repertoire holds hundreds of thousands of clones, with around 15% as singletons. Sequenced material: naive CD4+ T cells from blood. These receptors were collected from a man aged 18 to 29 in good health. CDR3s include the opening cysteine and the closing phenylalanine or tryptophan. The order of the fields is V gene, clone size, J gene, CDR3 protein. Clone size is stated in some rows and not others, as once, few, many or a class when expanded.

v_call: TRBV4-3
clone_size: few
j_call: TRBJ2-2
cdr3_aa: CASNLAGGGTGELFF

v_call: TRBV10-3
clone_size: -
j_call: TRBJ2-1
cdr3_aa: CAISGGPAYNEQFF

v_call: TRBV10-3
clone_size: few
j_call: TRBJ2-5
cdr3_aa: CAISGGQETQYF

v_call: TRBV7-9
clone_size: few
j_call: TRBJ2-1
cdr3_aa: CASSFVQGSYNEQFF

v_call: TRBV27
clone_size: few
j_call: TRBJ1-5
cdr3_aa: CASSLLARSSNQPQHF

v_call: TRBV5-4
clone_size: -
j_call: TRBJ2-1
cdr3_aa: CASSTGQGALAGGYNEQFF

v_call: TRBV7-2
clone_size: few
j_call: TRBJ2-7
cdr3_aa: CASNQLAGVYEQYF

v_call: TRBV7-6
clone_size: -
j_call: TRBJ2-7
cdr3_aa: CASSPRQGLSEQYF

v_call: TRBV27
clone_size: -
j_call: TRBJ2-7
cdr3_aa: CASSFIGLGQGSYEQYF

v_call: TRBV6-6
clone_size: few
j_call: TRBJ1-1
cdr3_aa: CASSSDRGLTEAFF

v_call: TRBV6-5
clone_size: few
j_call: TRBJ2-5
cdr3_aa: CASSTRGRETQYF

v_call: TRBV6-5
clone_size: -
j_call: TRBJ2-5
cdr3_aa: CASSQAETQYF

v_call: TRBV5-4
clone_size: few
j_call: TRBJ2-7
cdr3_aa: CASDPDPTVPIEQYF

v_call: TRBV14
clone_size: -
j_call: TRBJ1-5
cdr3_aa: CASSPDGSRNQPQHF

v_call: TRBV1
clone_size: -
j_call: TRBJ1-4
cdr3_aa: CTSSQDRPTNEKLFF

v_call: TRBV20-1
clone_size: -
j_call: TRBJ2-5
cdr3_aa: CSAIQETQYF

v_call: TRBV18
clone_size: -
j_call: TRBJ1-5
cdr3_aa: CASSPGQGRYQPQHF

v_call: TRBV30
clone_size: few
j_call: TRBJ2-7
cdr3_aa: CAWSNRVYEQYF

v_call: TRBV4-2
clone_size: few
j_call: TRBJ2-5
cdr3_aa: CASSRSYQETQYF

v_call: TRBV9
clone_size: -
j_call: TRBJ2-2
cdr3_aa: CASSVIGDAGELFF

v_call: TRBV19
clone_size: -
j_call: TRBJ2-7
cdr3_aa: CASISGTGPYEQYF

v_call: TRBV11-1
clone_size: few
j_call: TRBJ1-1
cdr3_aa: CASSLRGGSRRYTEAFF

v_call: TRBV10-3
clone_size: many
j_call: TRBJ1-1
cdr3_aa: CAISEGAGTEAFF

v_call: TRBV7-9
clone_size: -
j_call: TRBJ2-3
cdr3_aa: CASSLSPGALDTQYF

v_call: TRBV10-3
clone_size: -
j_call: TRBJ2-1
cdr3_aa: CAIHGFHEQFF

v_call: TRBV7-2
clone_size: -
j_call: TRBJ1-3
cdr3_aa: CASSPGGPWSGNTIYF

v_call: TRBV28
clone_size: -
j_call: TRBJ1-4
cdr3_aa: CASSSLPSGVQGLFF

v_call: TRBV7-2
clone_size: -
j_call: TRBJ1-4
cdr3_aa: CASSTDRDRVEKLFF

v_call: TRBV6-5
clone_size: few
j_call: TRBJ2-1
cdr3_aa: CASSYPSGSTVEQFF

v_call: TRBV29-1
clone_size: few
j_call: TRBJ2-1
cdr3_aa: CSVVDTGVSNEQFF

v_call: TRBV4-1
clone_size: few
j_call: TRBJ2-1
cdr3_aa: CASSQPGRGRSYNEQFF

v_call: TRBV19
clone_size: few
j_call: TRBJ1-2
cdr3_aa: CASSSKGVGDYGYTF

v_call: TRBV7-9
clone_size: few
j_call: TRBJ1-1
cdr3_aa: CASSPAGHGGTEAFF

v_call: TRBV29-1
clone_size: -
j_call: TRBJ2-1
cdr3_aa: CSVGFGFYNEQFF